Listed below are T cell receptor beta chains from one sample, sequenced in a study of T cell changes during pregnancy in multiple sclerosis. TCRdb keeps only in-frame clones here, not all; method: immunoSEQ multiplex PCR. The sample includes 50,000 to 60,000 clones, nearly 95% of them seen just once. This material consisted of CD4+ T cells from peripheral blood mononuclear cells, taken in the second trimester of pregnancy. These receptor sequences come from a female donor with multiple sclerosis, enrolled in a pregnancy study. Both conserved end residues are part of each CDR3. Each record gives: D gene, clone size, J gene, V gene, CDR3 protein, CDR3 DNA. D genes are given only for firm matches. A row's size may be missing; if present it is once, few, many or a size class.

TRBD2 | NA | TRBJ2-3 | TRBV5-1 | CASSPQTSGSTDTQYF | TGCGCCAGCAGCCCTCAGACTAGCGGGAGCACAGATACGCAGTATTTT
TRBD1 | NA | TRBJ2-1 | TRBV28 | CASSHPKQGNEQFF | TGTGCCAGCAGCCATCCAAAACAGGGGAATGAGCAGTTCTTC
TRBD1 | NA | TRBJ2-1 | TRBV19 | CASSTTGDEQFF | TGTGCCAGTAGTACCACAGGGGATGAGCAGTTCTTC
NA | NA | TRBJ2-7 | TRBV19 | CASSLDILYEQYF | TGTGCCAGTAGTCTTGACATTCTATACGAGCAGTACTTC
NA | NA | TRBJ2-2 | TRBV5-6 | CASSLGWGAGELFF | TGTGCCAGCAGCCTTGGTTGGGGGGCCGGGGAGCTGTTTTTT
TRBD1 | NA | TRBJ2-3 | TRBV5-1 | CASSLSQGISDTQYF | TGCGCCAGCAGCTTGTCACAGGGGATATCAGATACGCAGTATTTT
TRBD2 | NA | TRBJ2-5 | TRBV7-3 | CASSQTSGRQETQYF | TGTGCCAGCAGCCAGACTAGCGGGAGACAAGAGACCCAGTACTTC
TRBD1 | NA | TRBJ2-5 | TRBV19 | CASSIRQGSETQYF | TGTGCCAGTAGTATCCGACAGGGCTCAGAGACCCAGTACTTC
NA | NA | TRBJ1-2 | TRBV7-3 | CATQTRPQGGYGYTF | TGTGCCACCCAAACACGGCCGCAGGGCGGCTATGGCTACACCTTC
NA | NA | TRBJ2-1 | TRBV19 | CASSLVQGQGYNEQFF | TGTGCCAGTAGTCTCGTTCAGGGCCAGGGATACAATGAGCAGTTCTTC
NA | NA | TRBJ2-3 | TRBV2 | CASRSSTDTQYF | TGTGCCAGCAGGTCTAGCACAGATACGCAGTATTTT
NA | NA | TRBJ2-7 | TRBV6-6 | CASSYSSGVISYEQYF | TGTGCCAGCAGTTACTCCTCCGGGGTGATCTCCTACGAGCAGTACTTC
TRBD1 | NA | TRBJ1-2 | TRBV18 | CASSPGTDYGYTF | TGTGCCAGCTCACCCGGGACAGATTATGGCTACACCTTC
NA | NA | TRBJ1-1 | TRBV11-2 | CASTLGREEAFF | TGTGCCAGCACCCTTGGGCGAGAAGAAGCTTTCTTT
NA | NA | TRBJ1-4 | TRBV6-5 | CASSGGTAEKLFF | TGTGCCAGCAGTGGAGGGACCGCGGAAAAACTGTTTTTT
NA | NA | TRBJ1-5 | TRBV19 | CASSIGGEYSNQPQHF | TGTGCCAGTAGTATCGGGGGGGAGTATAGCAATCAGCCCCAGCATTTT
TRBD1 | NA | TRBJ1-5 | TRBV5-1 | CASSHDGQGNQPQHF | TGCGCCAGCAGCCACGATGGACAGGGGAATCAGCCCCAGCATTTT
NA | NA | TRBJ1-6 | TRBV19 | CASSAEDKRARNSPLHF | TGTGCCAGTAGCGCAGAGGACAAAAGGGCGAGGAATTCACCCCTCCACTTT
NA | NA | TRBJ2-3 | TRBV11-2 | CASRYGLSTDTQYF | TGTGCCAGCAGATACGGACTCTCCACAGATACGCAGTATTTT
NA | NA | TRBJ2-1 | TRBV6-1 | CASSEPGLTVNEQFF | TGTGCCAGCAGTGAACCAGGATTAACGGTAAATGAGCAGTTCTTC
NA | NA | TRBJ2-1 | TRBV9 | CASSHSYNEQFF | TGTGCCAGCAGCCACAGTTACAATGAGCAGTTCTTC
NA | NA | TRBJ2-3 | TRBV27 | CASSLSNGPRGTQYF | TGTGCCAGCAGTTTATCGAACGGACCGCGGGGTACGCAGTATTTT
NA | NA | TRBJ2-7 | TRBV7-6 | CASSRSNSYEQYF | TGTGCCAGCAGCCGGTCCAACTCCTACGAGCAGTACTTC
NA | NA | TRBJ1-2 | TRBV2 | CASSEQGRNYGYTF | TGTGCCAGCAGTGAGCAGGGGCGGAACTATGGCTACACCTTC
NA | once | TRBJ1-4 | TRBV6-6 | CASSDSGGDEKLFF | TGTGCCAGCAGCGACAGTGGTGGAGACGAAAAACTGTTTTTT
TRBD1 | NA | TRBJ2-2 | TRBV6-5 | CASSPPGQTAGELFF | TGTGCCAGCAGTCCCCCGGGACAGACCGCCGGGGAGCTGTTTTTT
NA | NA | TRBJ1-2 | TRBV2 | CASSEAQPAGYTF | TGTGCCAGCAGTGAAGCACAGCCCGCGGGCTACACCTTC
TRBD2 | NA | TRBJ2-5 | TRBV7-3 | CASSPGTIGETQYF | TGTGCCAGCAGCCCCGGGACTATAGGCGAGACCCAGTACTTC
TRBD1 | NA | TRBJ2-7 | TRBV6-6 | CASSRTGNYEQYF | TGTGCCAGCAGCCGGACAGGTAACTACGAGCAGTACTTC
TRBD2 | NA | TRBJ2-2 | TRBV9 | CASSVGTSKTGELFF | TGTGCCAGCAGCGTAGGGACTAGCAAGACCGGGGAGCTGTTTTTT
NA | few | TRBJ1-6 | TRBV9 | CASSVGSSYNSPLHF | TGTGCCAGCAGCGTAGGTAGCTCCTATAATTCACCCCTCCACTTT
NA | NA | TRBJ2-2 | TRBV7-9 | CASSLLAKNTGELFF | TGTGCCAGCAGCTTGTTGGCCAAGAACACCGGGGAGCTGTTTTTT
NA | NA | TRBJ1-1 | TRBV7-9 | CASSLGLPPGTEAFF | TGTGCCAGCAGCTTAGGTCTACCCCCGGGAACTGAAGCTTTCTTT
NA | NA | TRBJ2-3 | TRBV11-3 | CASSKGGATVEDTQYF | TGTGCCAGCAGCAAAGGGGGGGCCACAGTGGAAGATACGCAGTATTTT
TRBD2 | NA | TRBJ2-5 | TRBV10-2 | CASRDLLAGGWETQYF | TGCGCCAGCAGAGACCTACTAGCGGGGGGTTGGGAGACCCAGTACTTC
NA | NA | TRBJ1-2 | TRBV21-1 | CASSTLPGQGEGYTF | TGTGCCAGCAGCACCTTACCGGGACAGGGGGAAGGCTACACCTTC
TRBD2 | NA | TRBJ2-3 | TRBV4-2 | CASSQAVGGGLTDTQYF | TGTGCCAGCAGCCAAGCGGTCGGGGGGGGGTTGACAGATACGCAGTATTTT
NA | NA | TRBJ2-3 | TRBV5-1 | CASSLGDRRTSTDTQYF | TGCGCCAGCAGCTTGGGTGACAGACGGACCAGCACAGATACGCAGTATTTT
NA | once | TRBJ2-6 | TRBV27 | CASSLYGDTGANVLTF | TGTGCCAGCAGTTTATACGGGGACACTGGGGCCAACGTCCTGACTTTC
NA | NA | TRBJ1-1 | TRBV7-2 | CASSPRGGNTEAFF | TGTGCCAGCAGCCCGAGGGGGGGGAACACTGAAGCTTTCTTT
TRBD1 | NA | TRBJ1-2 | TRBV15 | CATSRDYGVGTDYGYTF | TGTGCCACCAGCAGAGATTATGGGGTGGGGACAGACTATGGCTACACCTTC
NA | NA | TRBJ1-4 | TRBV5-1 | CASSAVGGGEKLFF | TGCGCCAGCAGCGCAGTAGGGGGGGGTGAAAAACTGTTTTTT
NA | NA | TRBJ2-3 | TRBV27 | CASRSATDTQYF | TGTGCCAGCAGGAGTGCGACAGATACGCAGTATTTT
NA | few | TRBJ1-5 | TRBV25-1 | CASSGRRGEYKPQHF | TGTGCCAGCAGTGGAAGACGGGGAGAATATAAGCCCCAGCATTTT
TRBD2 | NA | TRBJ2-3 | TRBV2 | CASNIAGEVDTQYF | TGTGCCAGCAATATAGCGGGAGAGGTAGATACGCAGTATTTT
NA | NA | TRBJ1-4 | TRBV6-6 | CASSLGQRNEKLFF | TGTGCCAGCAGTCTGGGGCAGAGAAATGAAAAACTGTTTTTT
NA | NA | TRBJ2-7 | TRBV7-9 | CASSRGLAGEQYF | TGTGCCAGCAGCAGGGGACTCGCGGGGGAGCAGTACTTC
NA | once | TRBJ2-2 | TRBV2 | CATVQQRNTGELFF | TGTGCCACCGTCCAACAGAGAAACACCGGGGAGCTGTTTTTT
TRBD1 | NA | TRBJ2-7 | TRBV7-2 | CASRFRDRSSYEQYF | TGTGCCAGCAGATTCCGGGACAGGTCTTCCTACGAGCAGTACTTC
NA | NA | TRBJ2-7 | TRBV29-1 | CSVDEGPFSYEQYF | TGCAGCGTTGACGAGGGCCCCTTCTCCTACGAGCAGTACTTC
NA | NA | TRBJ1-1 | TRBV7-2 | CASRTTGVPLMNTEAFF | TGTGCCAGCAGGACCACGGGGGTTCCGCTCATGAACACTGAAGCTTTCTTT
TRBD1 | NA | TRBJ1-6 | TRBV30 | CAWSTLQGARNSPLHF | TGTGCCTGGAGCACCTTACAGGGGGCCCGAAATTCACCCCTCCACTTT
NA | NA | TRBJ1-4 | TRBV30 | CAWALGEKLFF | TGTGCCTGGGCCCTCGGGGAAAAACTGTTTTTT
TRBD1 | NA | TRBJ1-2 | TRBV5-1 | CASSLSTGGSAGYTF | TGCGCCAGCAGCTTATCGACAGGGGGCTCAGCTGGCTACACCTTC
NA | NA | TRBJ2-2 | TRBV6-1 | CASMSLSNTGELFF | TGTGCCAGCATGAGTCTATCTAACACCGGGGAGCTGTTTTTT
NA | NA | TRBJ2-1 | TRBV2 | CASSVRNPGEQFF | TGTGCCAGCAGTGTTCGTAACCCGGGGGAGCAGTTCTTC